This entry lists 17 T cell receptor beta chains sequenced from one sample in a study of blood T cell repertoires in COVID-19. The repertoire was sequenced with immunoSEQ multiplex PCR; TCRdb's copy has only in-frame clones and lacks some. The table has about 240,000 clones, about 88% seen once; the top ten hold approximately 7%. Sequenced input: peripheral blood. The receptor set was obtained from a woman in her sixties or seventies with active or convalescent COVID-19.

Here the CDR3 DNA reads TGTGCCAGCTCGTTTAGGGAGTTTGACGGCTACACCTTC. It encodes CASSFREFDGYTF. J is TRBJ1-2 and V is TRBV18; no definite D call. Trimming stripped 6 bases from V and 8 bases from J, with 16 bases between. Germline V CDR1 and CDR2: KGHSH, LQKENI. This CDR3 has 13 residues. Drawing the rest from reference TRBV18 and TRBJ1-2, the complete variable domain is NAGVMQNPRHLVRRRGQEARLRCSPMKGHSHVYWYRQLPEEGLKFMVYLQKENIIDESGMPKERFSAEFPKEGPSILRIQQVVRGDSAAYFCASSFREFDGYTFGSGTRLTVV.

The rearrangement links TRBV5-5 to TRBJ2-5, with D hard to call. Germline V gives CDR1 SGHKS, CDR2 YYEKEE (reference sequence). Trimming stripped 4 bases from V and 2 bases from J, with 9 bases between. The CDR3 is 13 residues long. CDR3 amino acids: CASSPHGQETQYF. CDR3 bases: TGTGCCAGCAGCCCGCACGGTCAAGAGACCCAGTACTTC.

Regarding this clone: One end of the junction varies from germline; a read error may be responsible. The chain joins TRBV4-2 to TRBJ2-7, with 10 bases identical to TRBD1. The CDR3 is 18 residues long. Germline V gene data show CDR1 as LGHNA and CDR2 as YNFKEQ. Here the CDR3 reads CASSQGPFGTGASHEQYF. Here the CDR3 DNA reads TGTGCCAGCAGCCAAGGACCTTTCGGGACAGGGGCCTCCCACGAGCAGTACTTC.

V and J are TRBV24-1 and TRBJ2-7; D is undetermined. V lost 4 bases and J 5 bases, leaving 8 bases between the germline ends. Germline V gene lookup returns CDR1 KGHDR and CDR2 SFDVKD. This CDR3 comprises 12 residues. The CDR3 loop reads CATSDPVHEQYF. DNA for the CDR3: TGTGCCACCAGTGACCCCGTTCACGAGCAGTACTTC.

The CDR3 loop is CASRVSGRGQPQHF. In DNA form, the CDR3 reads TGTGCCAGCAGGGTGTCAGGGCGGGGTCAGCCCCAGCATTTT. This chain links TRBV6-5 with TRBJ1-5; a possible D gene is TRBD1 (5 bases). Looked up from germline, CDR1 is MNHEY and CDR2 is SVGAGI. The CDR3 runs 14 residues. Deletions cut 6 bases from V and 6 bases from J, with 15 bases between.

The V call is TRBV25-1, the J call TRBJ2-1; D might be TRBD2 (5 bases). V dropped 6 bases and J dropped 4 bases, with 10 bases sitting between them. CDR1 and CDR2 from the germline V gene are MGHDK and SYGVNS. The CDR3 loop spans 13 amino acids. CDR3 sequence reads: CASRDGGYNEQFF. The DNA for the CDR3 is TGTGCCAGCAGGGACGGAGGATACAATGAGCAGTTCTTC.

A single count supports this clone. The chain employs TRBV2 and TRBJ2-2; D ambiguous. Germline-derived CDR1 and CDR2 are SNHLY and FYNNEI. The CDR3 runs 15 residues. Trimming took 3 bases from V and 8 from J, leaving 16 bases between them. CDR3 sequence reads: CASSEEVGWAGELFF. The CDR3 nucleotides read TGTGCCAGCAGTGAGGAAGTAGGTTGGGCAGGGGAGCTGTTTTTT.

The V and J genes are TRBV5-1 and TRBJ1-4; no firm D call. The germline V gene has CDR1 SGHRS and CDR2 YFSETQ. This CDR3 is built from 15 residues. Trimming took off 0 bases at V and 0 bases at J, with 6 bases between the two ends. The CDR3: CASSLVASTNEKLFF. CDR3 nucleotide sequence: TGCGCCAGCAGCTTGGTGGCTTCAACTAATGAAAAACTGTTTTTT.

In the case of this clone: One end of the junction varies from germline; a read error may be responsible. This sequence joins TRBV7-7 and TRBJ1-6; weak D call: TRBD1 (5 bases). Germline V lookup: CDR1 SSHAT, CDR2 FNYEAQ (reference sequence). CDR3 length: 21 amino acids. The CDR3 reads CASSFIIPFQWQAKGNSPLHF. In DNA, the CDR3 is TGTGCTAGCAGCTTTATAATCCCTTTCCAGTGGCAAGCTAAGGGGAATTCACCCCTCCACTTT.

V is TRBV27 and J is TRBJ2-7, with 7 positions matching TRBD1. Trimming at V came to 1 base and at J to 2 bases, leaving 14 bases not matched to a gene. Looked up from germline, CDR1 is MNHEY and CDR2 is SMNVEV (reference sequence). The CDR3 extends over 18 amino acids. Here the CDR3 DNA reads TGTGCCAGCAGTTTATATGGGGACAGTTTTTTAGGGGCCTACGAGCAGTACTTC. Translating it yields CASSLYGDSFLGAYEQYF.

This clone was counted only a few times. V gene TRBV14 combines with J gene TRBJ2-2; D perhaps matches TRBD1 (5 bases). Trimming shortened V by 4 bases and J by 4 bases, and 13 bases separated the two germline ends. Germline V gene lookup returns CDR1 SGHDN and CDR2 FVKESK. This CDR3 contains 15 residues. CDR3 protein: CASSLRQGSTGELFF. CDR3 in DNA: TGTGCCAGCAGCCTAAGGCAGGGCTCCACCGGGGAGCTGTTTTTT.

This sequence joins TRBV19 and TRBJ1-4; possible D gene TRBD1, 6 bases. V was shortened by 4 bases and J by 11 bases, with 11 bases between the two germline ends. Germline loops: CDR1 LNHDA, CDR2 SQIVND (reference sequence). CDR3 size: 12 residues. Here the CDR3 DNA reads TGTGCCAGTAGTAATACAGGGAACAAACTGTTTTTT. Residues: CASSNTGNKLFF. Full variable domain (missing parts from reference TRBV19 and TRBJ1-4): DGGITQSPKYLFRKEGQNVTLSCEQNLNHDAMYWYRQDPGQGLRLIYYSQIVNDFQKGDIAEGYSVSREKKESFPLTVTSAQKNPTAFYLCASSNTGNKLFFGSGTQLSVL.

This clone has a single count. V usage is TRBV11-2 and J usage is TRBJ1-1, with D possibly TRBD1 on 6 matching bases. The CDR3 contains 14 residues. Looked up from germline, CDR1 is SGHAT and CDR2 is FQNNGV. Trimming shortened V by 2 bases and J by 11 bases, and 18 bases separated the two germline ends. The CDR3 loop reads CASSLSRGLGRAFF. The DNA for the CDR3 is TGTGCCAGCAGCTTATCCAGGGGCCTAGGGCGGGCTTTCTTT. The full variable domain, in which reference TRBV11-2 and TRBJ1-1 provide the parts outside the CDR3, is EAGVAQSPRYKIIEKRQSVAFWCNPISGHATLYWYQQILGQGPKLLIQFQNNGVVDDSQLPKDRFSAERLKGVDSTLKIQPAKLEDSAVYLCASSLSRGLGRAFFGQGTRLTVV.

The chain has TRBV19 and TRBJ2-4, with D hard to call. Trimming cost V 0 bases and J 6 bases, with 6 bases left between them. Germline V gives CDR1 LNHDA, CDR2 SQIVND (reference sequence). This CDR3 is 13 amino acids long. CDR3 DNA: TGTGCCAGTAGTATAGATCGCGGAAACATTCAGTACTTC. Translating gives CASSIDRGNIQYF.

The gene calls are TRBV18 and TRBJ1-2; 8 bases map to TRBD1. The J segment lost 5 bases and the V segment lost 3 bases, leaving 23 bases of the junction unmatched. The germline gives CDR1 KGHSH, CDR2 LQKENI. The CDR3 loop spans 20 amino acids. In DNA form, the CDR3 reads TGTGCCAGCTCACCGGTTCTTGCAGGGGGCCACTGGGACTTCGGGTATGGCTACACCTTC. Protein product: CASSPVLAGGHWDFGYGYTF.

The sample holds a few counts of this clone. The CDR3 sequence is CARQGCEQYF. The CDR3 nucleotides read TGTGCCAGACAGGGGTGCGAGCAGTACTTC. The rearrangement uses TRBV19 and TRBJ2-7; 7 bases agree with TRBD1. Losses at the gene ends were 9 bases for V and 6 bases for J; bases not matched to a gene: 2. In germline, CDR1 is LNHDA, CDR2 SQIVND (reference sequence). The CDR3 loop spans 10 amino acids.

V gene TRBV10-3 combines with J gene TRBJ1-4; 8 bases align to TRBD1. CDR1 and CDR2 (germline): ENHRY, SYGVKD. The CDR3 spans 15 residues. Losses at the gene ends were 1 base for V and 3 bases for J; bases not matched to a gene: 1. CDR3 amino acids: CAISELTGANEKLFF. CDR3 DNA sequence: TGTGCCATCAGTGAGTTGACAGGGGCTAATGAAAAACTGTTTTTT.